This entry is about one TCR beta chain. Its antigen is not identified. The data derive from a study of blood T cells in healthy people across ages. Trimming cost V 6 bases and J 5 bases, with 12 bases left between them. CDR3 size: 13 residues. Germline CDR1 and CDR2: MNHEY and SVGEGT. A second PCR, run for about 7 to 11 cycles, used a sample-barcoded 5' primer plus a J-beta primer mix. Via MiXCR, TCRdb re-called the 5' RACE reads, giving one row per CDR3 protein. The sample lists 780,000 or so distinct CDR3 sequences; 56% were seen once. Overall study results and limits: A roughly linear age-dependent decrease characterized TCR beta diversity per million T cells.

PBMCs, at least 6.5 million per sample, were isolated. Sequences were obtained from blood. The chain joins TRBV6-2 or TRBV6-3 to TRBJ2-3, with D uncertain. The TCR was taken from a middle-aged man in good health. The CDR3: CASSPLGRDTQYF. CDR3 coding DNA: TGTGCCAGCAGCCCCTTAGGGCGAGATACGCAGTATTTT.